Sequencing of this TCR beta chain was carried out in a study of T cells expressing NK-cell markers (dated by TCRdb to about 2020). Regarding the complete study: TCR beta-chain repertoires were profiled in sorted CD3+CD56+NKG2C+, CD3+CD56+NKG2C- and CD3+CD56-NKG2C+ T-cell subsets from seven or eight donors. The study sequenced eight donors, all healthy volunteers chosen at random: three men and five women. Illumina HiSeq 2000/2500, MiSeq or NextSeq was used to sequence libraries as 2 x 150 bp reads. Among the eight sequenced donors, seven were HCMV-seropositive and one was HCMV-seronegative.

On this clonotype itself: Its binding antigen is unknown.

TCRdb shows the sequencer as Illumina HiSeq 2000. TCR beta cDNA libraries were prepared using 5'RACE template switching, which introduced a universal primer site and unique molecular identifiers. cDNA synthesis was primed from the TCR beta constant segment, followed by two successive PCR amplification steps. The study's own analysis went as follows. MIGEC was used to demultiplex reads and group the reads by UMI, and MiTCR was used to assemble and quantify clonotypes. To remove erroneous sequences, TCR cDNA sequences were retained only when supported by two or more reads. Downstream repertoire analysis used the tcR package, and clonotypes were matched across fractions by CDR3 nucleotide sequence plus V segment. VDJmatch was used to annotate antigen specificity against VDJdb, with one amino acid substitution in CDR3 allowed. With the reads reprocessed by TCRdb, a single entry stands for each CDR3 protein sequence and no DNA is reported. These V and J calls originate from TCRdb's pipeline instead of the authors' own analysis. The table of this sample itemizes some 280,000 distinct CDR3 sequences. About 0.39% of the sample rests with the top ten.

HCMV-specific IgG was detected in serum with a commercial ELISA kit to determine HCMV serostatus. Ficoll density gradient centrifugation was used to isolate peripheral blood mononuclear cells from blood. From cysteine to phenylalanine, the CDR3 is 15 amino acids long. There is no recorded DNA. Overall results and qualifications from the work: Those dominant clonotypes were again the most abundant among CD3+CD56-NKG2C+ cells in a few donors, at about 25-65%. Whether the expanded NKG2C-expressing T cell clones were specific for HCMV antigens remained unclear. In roughly 6 donors, the dominant CD3+CD56+NKG2C+ clonotypes were found to rank among the top 10 CD8+ clonotypes and to make up about 1.0-7.0% of CD8+ T cells.

Rearrangement joined TRBV12-3 or TRBV12-4 to TRBJ2-3; the D gene TCRdb calls, TRBD2, cannot be checked with no DNA. The receptor was derived from a man between 18 and 35 years old in good health. Donor details come from another sample of the same person, matched by shared clones. Sequenced material: blood T cells: a sorted CD56 or NKG2C T cell subset, CD4+ or CD8+ T cells, or bulk PBMC T cells (not recorded which). The CDR3 protein is CASSLLAAQADTQYF.